These 25 T cell receptor beta chains originate from one sample sequenced in a study of T cell repertoires in cytomegalovirus infection (dated by TCRdb to about 2019). These reads were obtained on an Illumina HiSeq 1500. TCRdb's own reprocessing of the public reads used fastp at Q25 and MiXCR and kept productive beta chains. Each record represents a unique CDR3 protein, reported with the most common genes and DNA among its rows. Present in this sample are 700,000 to 900,000 distinct CDR3 sequences, almost 30% of which were seen just once. Jointly, the top ten make up 10% to 15% of the sample. Sample treatment or condition, as interpreted from the label and publication: in vitro stimulation with specific CMV peptide epitopes to enrich CMV-specific T cells. These TCRs' antigens remain unknown. This specimen was cultured CD8+ T cells from PBMCs, taken from culture after CMV antigen stimulation. These receptors were collected from a human donor in good health (CMV status not recorded). Some clones in this sample may be carry-over from other donors' samples.

This chain connects TRBV2 to TRBJ2-5; weak D call: TRBD1 (5 bases). CDR3 length: 14 residues. Trimming took off 4 bases at V and 1 base at J, with 10 bases between the two ends. Germline values: CDR1 SNHLY, CDR2 FYNNEI. CDR3 amino acids: CASSGRGFQETQYF. As DNA, the CDR3 is TGTGCCAGCAGTGGTAGGGGTTTCCAAGAGACCCAGTACTTC.

The chain links TRBV5-4 to TRBJ2-2, with unresolved D. V was cut by 0 bases and J by 5 bases, with 11 bases left in between. The CDR3 is 15 residues long. The germline gives CDR1 SGHNT, CDR2 YYREEE (reference sequence). CDR3 residues: CASSLGGVSTGELFF. CDR3 sequence (DNA): TGTGCCAGCAGCTTGGGCGGCGTTAGTACCGGGGAGCTGTTTTTT.

The chain joins TRBV20-1 to TRBJ2-7; D gene unclear. This CDR3 region has 14 residues. Germline loops: CDR1 DFQATT, CDR2 SNEGSKA (reference sequence). The germline V and J ends were trimmed by 5 bases and 1 base, with 15 bases remaining between them. As DNA, the CDR3 is TGCAGTGCTCCCCGTGGGGATGGTTCCTACGAGCAGTACGTC. As protein: CSAPRGDGSYEQYV.

This clonotype was seen repeatedly, ten times or more. The chain uses TRBV4-1 and TRBJ2-1; D call uncertain. Trimming stripped 1 base from V and 8 bases from J, with 12 bases between. CDR3 length equals 14 residues. Looked up from germline, CDR1 is MGHRA and CDR2 is YSYEKL. The CDR3 coding sequence is TGCGCCAGCAGCCAAGCATATGGGATAGATGAGCAGTTCTTC. Protein: CASSQAYGIDEQFF.

This clonotype was counted at least ten times. The CDR3 spells CASSRDRATGELFF. The DNA of the CDR3 is TGTGCCAGCAGCCGCGACAGGGCGACCGGGGAGCTGTTTTTT. V usage is TRBV7-6 and J usage is TRBJ2-2, with TRBD1 matching 7 bases. Trimming took 5 bases from V and 5 from J; bases not matched to a gene: 5. CDR1 and CDR2 (germline): SGHVS, FNYEAQ. The CDR3 contains 14 residues.

This clonotype was seen many times. The chain links TRBV7-2 to TRBJ2-3, with 10 bases matching TRBD2. The trim removed 3 bases at V and 6 bases at J, leaving 9 bases unmatched. This CDR3 region has 16 residues. Germline values: CDR1 SGHTA, CDR2 FQGNSA. CDR3 sequence (DNA): TGTGCCAGCAGCTTCCTAGCGGGGGTAACGGGGGATACGCAGTATTTT. It specifies CASSFLAGVTGDTQYF.

V usage is TRBV12-3 or TRBV12-4 and J usage is TRBJ2-5; D is unclear. V lost 5 bases, J lost 3 bases, and 10 bases lay in between. CDR3 length: 13 residues. The CDR3 loop reads CASSNPVEETQYF. Here the CDR3 DNA reads TGTGCCAGCAGTAATCCGGTGGAAGAGACCCAGTACTTC.

The chain joins TRBV5-1 to TRBJ1-2, with D perhaps TRBD1 (5 bases). CDR1 SGHRS and CDR2 YFSETQ come from the germline V gene. The CDR3 contains 13 residues. V shed 4 bases and J shed 6 bases, with 13 bases lying between them. The CDR3 loop is CASSPGDLDGYTF. The CDR3 bases are TGCGCCAGCAGCCCGGGGGACCTGGATGGCTACACCTTC.

J is TRBJ2-7 and V is TRBV13; a possible D gene is TRBD1 (6 bases). V lost 5 bases to trimming and J lost 3 bases, with 14 bases between them. The CDR3 extends over 14 amino acids. Germline V CDR1 and CDR2: PRHDT, FYEKMQ (reference sequence). The CDR3 region has the DNA TGTGCCAGCAGCCCAGGACAGAGCCTCTACGAGCAGTACGTC. This codes for CASSPGQSLYEQYV.

This clonotype showed up just once. The V gene is TRBV10-3, the J gene TRBJ1-3, with D hard to call. This CDR3 has 13 amino acids. CDR1 ENHRY and CDR2 SYGVKD come from the germline V gene. Trimming removed 8 bases at V and 2 bases at J, with 10 bases between. The CDR3 nucleotides read TGTGCCATCCTGGACGCGACTGGAAACACCATATATTTT. It translates to CAILDATGNTIYF.

V and J are TRBV19 and TRBJ2-7; perhaps TRBD2 as D (5 bases). This CDR3 is 14 amino acids long. The germline V gene encodes CDR1 LNHDA and CDR2 SQIVND (reference sequence). Trimming removed 9 bases from V and 0 bases from J, with 15 bases in between. CDR3 bases: TGTGCCAGCCAAGGGAGCTATAGCTCCTACGAGCAGTACTTC. Its translation: CASQGSYSSYEQYF.

Many counts were recorded for this clonotype. This sequence joins TRBV7-9 and TRBJ1-1; 8 positions agree with TRBD1. This CDR3 is 12 amino acids long. The germline V gene has CDR1 SEHNR and CDR2 FQNEAQ (reference sequence). Losses at the gene ends were 5 bases for V and 6 bases for J; bases not matched to a gene: 2. The CDR3 spells CASSQGQAEAFF. In DNA, the CDR3 is TGTGCCAGCAGCCAGGGACAGGCTGAAGCTTTCTTT. Complete variable domain (other parts from reference TRBV7-9 and TRBJ1-1): DTGVSQNPRHKITKRGQNVTFRCDPISEHNRLYWYRQTLGQGPEFLTYFQNEAQLEKSRLLSDRFSAERPKGSFSTLEIQRTEQGDSAMYLCASSQGQAEAFFGQGTRLTVV.

The J gene is TRBJ2-2, the V gene TRBV4-3; perhaps D is TRBD1 or TRBD2 (5 bases each). V shed 2 bases and J shed 6 bases, with 10 bases lying between them. Germline V gene lookup returns CDR1 LGHNA and CDR2 YSLEER. CDR3 length: 14 residues. The CDR3 protein is CASSQRGAAGELFF. The CDR3, as DNA: TGCGCCAGCAGCCAAAGAGGGGCAGCCGGGGAGCTGTTTTTT.

The chain carries TRBV12-3 or TRBV12-4 and TRBJ2-5; a weak D match, TRBD1 (7 bases). This CDR3 spans 15 amino acids. V was pared by 3 bases and J by 2 bases, with 13 bases between. CDR3: CASSLGGTAQETQYF. CDR3 DNA sequence: TGTGCCAGCAGTTTGGGCGGGACAGCACAAGAGACCCAGTACTTC.

This clonotype was seen many times. This rearrangement joins TRBV7-8 to TRBJ2-7; tentative D call: TRBD2 (5 bases). Per the germline V gene, CDR1 is SGHVS and CDR2 is FQNEAQ. V gave up 5 bases and J gave up 2 bases, with 13 bases separating them. The CDR3 runs to 14 residues. This CDR3 is CASSPRERPYEQYV. DNA of the CDR3: TGTGCCAGCAGCCCGAGGGAGAGACCCTACGAGCAGTACGTC.

This clonotype has only a few counts. The chain recombines TRBV6-6 with TRBJ2-5; maybe TRBD2 (5 bases). V dropped 6 bases and J dropped 9 bases, with 23 bases sitting between them. The CDR3 has 15 residues. The V gene's germline CDR1 is MNHNY and CDR2 SVGAGI (reference sequence). CDR3 nucleotides: TGTGCCAGCAGGTCTGCGGACTTGCCCTCCCCGGCCCAGTACTTC. Protein: CASRSADLPSPAQYF.

The CDR3 is CASSAAGVGSPLHF. The CDR3 DNA sequence: TGTGCCAGCAGCGCCGCAGGGGTCGGTTCACCCCTCCACTTT. This chain connects TRBV9 to TRBJ1-6; a possible D gene is TRBD1 (6 bases). Trimming pared 3 bases from V and 9 bases from J, leaving 13 bases between. Germline CDR1 reads SGDLS; CDR2 reads YYNGEE. The CDR3 covers 14 residues.

This clonotype turned up a few times. This chain joins TRBV27 and TRBJ2-1; weak D call: TRBD2 (6 bases). V lost 4 bases and J 0 bases, leaving 13 bases between the germline ends. In germline, CDR1 is MNHEY, CDR2 SMNVEV (reference sequence). The CDR3 covers 16 residues. The CDR3 DNA is TGTGCCAGCAGTTCCTTCGGGGGAAGCTCCTACAATGAGCAGTTCTTC. This sequence encodes CASSSFGGSSYNEQFF.

This clonotype was recorded a few times. The V gene is TRBV20-1, the J gene TRBJ2-1, with 9 positions matching TRBD2. The V gene's germline CDR1 is DFQATT and CDR2 SNEGSKA (reference sequence). The CDR3 is 15 amino acids. V was pared by 5 bases and J by 4 bases, with 9 bases of the junction left unmatched. CDR3 bases: TGCAGTGCTCTGCCGACTAGCGGATATTACAATGAGCAGTTCTTC. Its protein product is CSALPTSGYYNEQFF.

This clonotype was found a few times. The V call is TRBV2, the J call TRBJ2-3; the D call may be TRBD1 or TRBD2 (7 bases each). V lost 1 base to trimming and J lost 4 bases, with 24 bases between them. The germline CDR1 and CDR2 sequences are SNHLY and FYNNEI. The CDR3 is 19 residues long. For the CDR3, the DNA is TGTGCCAGCAGTGAAGGGGGGGGGACAGCTATCCTCAGCCCAGATACGCAGTATTTT. Translated, it gives CASSEGGGTAILSPDTQYF. Full variable domain (missing parts from reference TRBV2 and TRBJ2-3): EPEVTQTPSHQVTQMGQEVILRCVPISNHLYFYWYRQILGQKVEFLVSFYNNEISEKSEIFDDQFSVERPDGSNFTLKIRSTKLEDSAMYFCASSEGGGTAILSPDTQYFGPGTRLTVL.

CDR3 in amino acids: CASSPRWDSGENTGELFF. CDR3 bases: TGTGCCAGCAGCCCCCGATGGGACAGCGGGGAGAACACCGGGGAGCTGTTTTTT. The genes are TRBV7-9 and TRBJ2-2; D could derive from TRBD1 or TRBD2 (7 bases each). The length of the CDR3 is 18 residues. V was shortened by 5 bases and J by 1 base, with 20 bases between the two germline ends. Looked up from germline, CDR1 is SEHNR and CDR2 is FQNEAQ (reference sequence).

This chain joins TRBV6-6 and TRBJ1-2, with a tentative D call TRBD1 (5 bases). The germline V gene encodes CDR1 MNHNY and CDR2 SVGAGI (reference sequence). V was trimmed by 2 bases and J by 0 bases, leaving 10 bases between them. This CDR3 has 15 residues. CDR3 sequence: CASSYNRDPNYGYTF. The CDR3, as DNA: TGTGCCAGCAGTTACAATCGGGACCCTAACTATGGCTACACCTTC.

This clonotype occurred a few times. The V call is TRBV4-1, the J call TRBJ1-1, with 9 positions matching TRBD1. The CDR3 covers 14 residues. The germline CDR1 and CDR2 sequences are MGHRA and YSYEKL. After removal of 4 bases from V and 5 bases from J, the junction contained 5 bases not matched to a gene. Here the CDR3 DNA reads TGCGCCAGCAGCCTAAGGACAGGGGAAACTGAAGCTTTCTTT. Its translation: CASSLRTGETEAFF.

This clonotype was seen once. This chain connects TRBV2 to TRBJ1-5, with D possibly being TRBD1 (5 bases). The germline CDR1 and CDR2 sequences are SNHLY and FYNNEI. The CDR3 runs 13 residues. V lost 6 bases, J lost 6 bases, and 12 bases lay in between. CDR3 nucleotide sequence: TGTGCCAGCAGAGACCAGGGCCCTCAGCCCCAGCATTTT. This encodes CASRDQGPQPQHF.

The rearrangement links TRBV6-1 to TRBJ1-2, with a weak D call TRBD1 (6 bases). Germline V gene lookup returns CDR1 MNHNS and CDR2 SASEGT. The V gene lost 6 bases and the J gene lost 8 bases, with 16 bases spanning the gap. This CDR3 comprises 13 residues. CDR3 sequence reads: CASRITGSRGYTF. DNA for the CDR3: TGTGCCAGCAGAATTACAGGGTCTAGAGGCTACACCTTC.